This T cell receptor beta chain was obtained from a study of CD8+CD57+ T cells in acquired aplastic anemia. Study as a whole: Mean DNA quantity obtained from sorted CD4+ and CD8+ cells was 2.5 to 4 ug. Findings of the study overall: Patients and controls shared twenty-nine CD8+ CDR3 sequences.

All sequencing subjects had displayed CD8+CD57+ cell expansion on flow cytometry. There were no patients without severe acquired aplastic anemia. Patients were untreated when blood was sampled. This clonotype occurred many times. The target antigen is unknown. Germline V gene lookup returns CDR1 SGHAT and CDR2 FQNNGV. This CDR3 contains 14 residues. V lost 1 base, J lost 4 bases, and 10 bases lay in between. For CDR3 and TCR beta VDJ profiling, genomic DNA was the template used. TCRdb re-called the reads through MiXCR, storing one row per CDR3 protein. The repertoire holds around 220,000 distinct CDR3 sequences, over 40% seen once, with about 20% in the top ten.

This receptor was taken from a human donor with aplastic anemia. The sequenced sample consisted of sorted CD4+, CD8+, or CD8+CD57+ T cells (not recorded which) from PBMCs. The chain recombines TRBV11-2 with TRBJ1-2; no firm D call. CDR3 residues: CASSLGASVYGYTF. The CDR3 DNA reads TGTGCCAGCAGCTTAGGTGCCAGTGTCTATGGCTACACCTTC.